Below are 14 T cell receptor beta chains sequenced from a single sample in a study of blood T cells in healthy people across ages. Next came a second PCR, run for roughly 7 to 12 cycles, which used a sample-barcoded 5' primer along with a J-beta primer mix. Via MiXCR, TCRdb re-called the 5' RACE reads, giving one row per CDR3 protein. The sample includes 790,000 or so distinct CDR3 sequences, 46% seen only once; the top ten take around 18%. Material for sequencing was blood. The receptor source for this set is a man older than 75 in good health.

This chain joins TRBV4-3 and TRBJ2-5; D is undetermined. Germline V gives CDR1 LGHNA, CDR2 YSLEER. The CDR3 runs to 13 residues. Trimming left V 6 bases short and J 4 bases short, with 12 bases between. CDR3 sequence reads: CASSRNIGETQYF. The CDR3 DNA reads as TGCGCCAGCAGTCGAAATATAGGAGAGACCCAGTACTTC.

V and J are TRBV4-3 and TRBJ2-5; 10 positions agree with TRBD2. With V trimmed by 0 bases and J by 13 bases, 8 bases remained unmatched. This CDR3 comprises 14 residues. Germline CDR1 and CDR2: LGHNA and YSLEER. CDR3 region: CASSQEVDSGRWYF. The CDR3, as DNA: TGCGCCAGCAGCCAAGAGGTGGATAGCGGGAGGTGGTACTTC.

There are a few counts of this clonotype. Being one base from a much bigger clone, this may be a read error. The V call is TRBV28, the J call TRBJ2-1; TRBD2 is a possible D gene (5 bases). This CDR3 has 14 residues. The V gene's germline CDR1 is MDHEN and CDR2 SYDVKM. The V and J ends lost 10 bases and 10 bases respectively, with 23 bases between them. This CDR3 reads CATLEREPPYEQFF. The CDR3 nucleotides read TGTGCCACTCTTGAGAGGGAGCCGCCCTACGAGCAGTTCTTC.

The table lists this clonotype with many counts. The chain is built from TRBV4-2 and TRBJ2-1; 8 positions match TRBD2. V lost 4 bases, J lost 10 bases, and 6 bases stayed unmatched. The germline CDR1 and CDR2 sequences are LGHNA and YNFKEQ. The CDR3 runs to 13 residues. The CDR3 loop is CASSLQGGREQFF. As DNA, the CDR3 is TGTGCCAGCAGCCTGCAAGGCGGGAGGGAGCAGTTCTTC.

The chain employs TRBV4-3 and TRBJ2-3; no clear D gene. Trimming removed 4 bases at V and 6 bases at J, with 14 bases between. Germline V gene sequence: CDR1 LGHNA, CDR2 YSLEER. The CDR3 runs to 14 residues. CDR3 sequence (DNA): TGCGCCAGCAGCCCTGGTCGGGCTTCGGATACGCAGTATTTT. Its protein product is CASSPGRASDTQYF.

This chain connects TRBV5-1 to TRBJ1-6; 9 bases match TRBD1. Germline V gene sequence: CDR1 SGHRS, CDR2 YFSETQ. The CDR3 has 16 residues. The J segment lost 5 bases and the V segment lost 2 bases, leaving 5 bases of the junction unmatched. In nucleotides, the CDR3 is TGCGCCAGCAGCTTCAGCGGGACAGGGAATAATTCACCCCTCCACTTT. This gives the protein CASSFSGTGNNSPLHF.

To note about this clonotype: A much larger clone differs by one base, so this may be a read error. The chain combines TRBV28 with TRBJ2-1; 8 positions agree with TRBD2. The end of the DNA aligns better with TRBJ2-7, so the J call may be wrong. The V gene's germline CDR1 is MDHEN and CDR2 SYDVKM. This CDR3 spans 17 amino acids. CDR3 region: CASSSSAAGGSYNEQYF. CDR3 nucleotides: TGTGCCAGCAGTTCCTCCGCCGCGGGGGGCTCCTACAATGAGCAGTACTTC.

The sample holds a few counts of this clonotype. The J gene is TRBJ2-7, the V gene TRBV6-2 or TRBV6-3; 13 positions agree with TRBD2. The V gene's germline CDR1 is MNHEY and CDR2 SVGEGT. V was pared by 6 bases and J by 3 bases, with 5 bases of the junction left unmatched. The CDR3 spans 15 residues. CDR3 DNA sequence: TGTGCCAGCAGGACTAGCGGGAGGACCCACTACGAGCAGTACTTC. Protein: CASRTSGRTHYEQYF.

A remark on this clonotype: Germline and junction disagree at one end, which may indicate a read error. The chain recombines TRBV7-2 with TRBJ1-2; D unresolved. The germline V gene has CDR1 SGHTA and CDR2 FQGNSA. The CDR3 extends over 11 amino acids. DNA of the CDR3: TGTGCCAGCAGCTTAGTTGATGGCCACACCTTC. Encoded protein: CASSLVDGHTF.

Many counts were recorded for this clonotype. The CDR3 DNA reads TGTGCCAGTTCGGGGACAGGAAGTTACAATGAGCAGTTCTTC. Amino acids: CASSGTGSYNEQFF. The chain employs TRBV6-4 and TRBJ2-1; TRBD1 aligns across 8 bases. The CDR3 covers 14 residues. V was pared by 9 bases and J by 4 bases, with 8 bases of the junction left unmatched. In germline, CDR1 is MRHNA, CDR2 SNTAGT.

A few counts support this clonotype. V usage is TRBV7-9 and J usage is TRBJ2-3; D gene ambiguous. CDR3 length: 14 residues. V was shortened by 0 bases and J by 4 bases, with 8 bases between the two germline ends. Germline CDR1 reads SEHNR; CDR2 reads FQNEAQ (reference sequence). The CDR3 nucleotides read TGTGCCAGCAGCTTAGCGAGTGGTCCAGATACGCAGTATTTT. This translates into CASSLASGPDTQYF.

Only one count was recorded for this clonotype. The CDR3 nucleotides read TGTGCCAGCAGCCCCGGTTGGAGCACAGATACGCAGTATTTT. As protein: CASSPGWSTDTQYF. This chain joins TRBV11-2 and TRBJ2-3; no firm D call. The CDR3 covers 14 residues. Germline V gives CDR1 SGHAT, CDR2 FQNNGV. Trimming removed 5 bases from V and 0 bases from J, with 9 bases in between.

The chain links TRBV29-1 to TRBJ1-1; D is perhaps TRBD1 (5 bases). The length of the CDR3 is 14 residues. V was clipped by 2 bases and J by 5 bases, with 15 bases between them. Germline V lookup: CDR1 SQVTM, CDR2 ANQGSEA. The CDR3 DNA follows: TGCAGCGTTGAAAGTGATGCAGGGAAAACTGAAGCTTTCTTT. Its translation is CSVESDAGKTEAFF.

This chain uses TRBV7-2 with TRBJ2-3; 7 nucleotides agree with TRBD2. CDR1 is SGHTA, CDR2 FQGNSA, per germline. The CDR3 covers 15 residues. J gave up 7 bases and V 2 bases, and 9 bases lay outside the gene matches. Written as DNA, the CDR3 is TGTGCCAGCAGCTTATTAGGCGGGAGTGGTAATACGCAGTATTTT. As protein: CASSLLGGSGNTQYF.